Presented here are 10 T cell receptor beta chains from one specimen sequenced in a study of HIV-infected patients and healthy controls. All unsorted peripheral T cells were captured because whole blood was used without fractionation. Reverse transcription used about 500 ng RNA and constant-region primers for alpha and beta. Each of the alpha and beta chains got its own library through chain-specific third strand synthesis with indices. MiXCR, applied by TCRdb to the 5' RACE reads, yields one record per CDR3 protein. In the table there are roughly 10,000 distinct CDR3 sequences, over 8% of which are singletons. Sequenced material: blood, taken before antiretroviral therapy. The source is an adult with HIV infection. The donor label of this sample is uncertain.

Worth noting for this clonotype: A read error may produce the germline difference seen at one junction end. The J gene is TRBJ1-1, the V gene TRBV5-1; D is uncertain. CDR1 is SGHRS and CDR2 is YFSETQ in the germline V gene. The length of the CDR3 is 16 residues. The CDR3 sequence is CASSLENPGIGTVAFF. CDR3 bases: TGCGCCAGCAGCTTGGAGAATCCGGGGATCGGCACTGTAGCTTTCTTT.

The sample holds a few counts of this clonotype. CDR3: CASSDPWTGERYEQYF. In DNA, the CDR3 is TGTGCCAGCAGTGACCCATGGACAGGGGAGCGGTACGAGCAGTACTTC. The chain joins TRBV6-1 to TRBJ2-7; 9 nucleotides line up with TRBD1. Germline assignment: CDR1 MNHNS and CDR2 SASEGT. With V trimmed by 3 bases and J by 4 bases, 10 bases remained unmatched. This CDR3 has 16 residues.

This clonotype was observed many times. The chain has TRBV10-2 and TRBJ2-7; a possible D gene is TRBD2 (6 bases). The CDR3 totals 15 residues. V shed 6 bases and J shed 0 bases, with 15 bases lying between them. Germline CDR1 WSHSY, CDR2 SAAADI. CDR3 coding DNA: TGCGCCAGCAGATTACGGGACTCCGGCTCCTACGAGCAGTACTTC. Translated, it gives CASRLRDSGSYEQYF.

This clonotype came up a few times. V usage is TRBV7-9 and J usage is TRBJ1-5; D unresolved. Trimming shortened V by 0 bases and J by 0 bases, and 3 bases separated the two germline ends. CDR1 SEHNR and CDR2 FQNEAQ come from the germline V gene (reference sequence). This CDR3 contains 14 residues. In nucleotides, the CDR3 is TGTGCCAGCAGCTTAGCATATAGCAATCAGCCCCAGCATTTT. This codes for CASSLAYSNQPQHF.

This clonotype ranks as medium-sized. V is TRBV25-1 and J is TRBJ2-2; D may be TRBD1 or TRBD2 (5 bases each). Trimming took off 10 bases at V and 4 bases at J, with 10 bases between the two ends. CDR1 is MGHDK and CDR2 is SYGVNS in the germline V gene. CDR3 size: 12 residues. CDR3 DNA: TGTGCCACTCGGGACGGCACCGGGGAGCTGTTTTTT. This gives the protein CATRDGTGELFF.

The chain joins TRBV12-3 or TRBV12-4 to TRBJ2-7; D is undetermined. The CDR3 extends over 13 amino acids. V was shortened by 3 bases and J by 2 bases, with 8 bases between the two germline ends. DNA of the CDR3: TGTGCCAGCAGTTTTCACAGTACCTACGAGCAGTACTTC. Its translation: CASSFHSTYEQYF.

This clonotype was recorded many times. The rearrangement uses TRBV25-1 and TRBJ2-5; D gene uncertain. The V gene lost 5 bases and the J gene lost 1 base, with 11 bases spanning the gap. The CDR3 covers 14 residues. The germline gives CDR1 MGHDK, CDR2 SYGVNS. CDR3 bases: TGTGCCAGCAGTCCCCACGGCAGCCAAGAGACCCAGTACTTC. Encoded protein: CASSPHGSQETQYF. Full variable domain (remainder filled in from reference TRBV25-1 and TRBJ2-5): EADIYQTPRYLVIGTGKKITLECSQTMGHDKMYWYQQDPGMELHLIHYSYGVNSTEKGDLSSESTVSRIRTEHFPLTLESARPSHTSQYLCASSPHGSQETQYFGPGTRLLVL.

This clonotype appeared many times. The CDR3 DNA sequence: TGTGCCAGCAGTGACGTACTCCCTATTTTAGGCTACAATGAGCAGTTCTTC. Protein: CASSDVLPILGYNEQFF. The chain joins TRBV2 to TRBJ2-1; D gene uncertain. Trimming stripped 3 bases from V and 3 bases from J, with 18 bases between. Germline V gene sequence: CDR1 SNHLY, CDR2 FYNNEI. There are 17 residues in the CDR3. Full variable domain (remainder filled in from reference TRBV2 and TRBJ2-1): EPEVTQTPSHQVTQMGQEVILRCVPISNHLYFYWYRQILGQKVEFLVSFYNNEISEKSEIFDDQFSVERPDGSNFTLKIRSTKLEDSAMYFCASSDVLPILGYNEQFFGPGTRLTVL.

This clonotype appeared many times. This chain joins TRBV6-1 and TRBJ2-1; 7 bases line up with TRBD1. The CDR3 has 16 residues. Germline trimming cut 1 base from V and 4 bases from J; bases unmatched to any gene: 7. The germline CDR1 and CDR2 sequences are MNHNS and SASEGT. The CDR3 sequence: CASSEGTGLDYNEQFF. CDR3 bases: TGTGCCAGCAGTGAAGGGACAGGCCTTGATTACAATGAGCAGTTCTTC.

The chain uses TRBV6-5 and TRBJ2-7, with a possible D match to TRBD1 (6 bases). The CDR3 has 13 amino acids. V gave up 6 bases and J gave up 5 bases, with 14 bases separating them. The germline V gene has CDR1 MNHEY and CDR2 SVGAGI. The CDR3 spells CASSPRGKNEQYF. In nucleotides, the CDR3 is TGTGCCAGCAGCCCAAGGGGGAAGAACGAGCAGTACTTC.